Detailed here is one T cell receptor beta chain. The antigen is unknown. Some clones are missing from TCRdb's copy, which holds only in-frame ones; the method was immunoSEQ multiplex PCR. The profile covers about 1.5 million clones, with roughly 96% appearing a single time and over 1% taken by the ten largest. This sample is drawn from a study of shared clonotypes between healthy human individuals. General observations from the study: The represented genetic and exposure-history diversity was limited by the small number of donors. All-four-donor shared clonotypes had higher generation probabilities than non-shared clonotypes did. Clonotype sharing among donors likely depends on sequencing depth.

The clonotype was recovered from a young man in good health. What was sequenced was naive CD4+ T cells sorted from blood. Specified subset: CD45RA+ positively selected.

DNA for the CDR3: TGTGCCAGCAGCACGGCTAGGAGGGCCTACGAGCAGTACTTC. Translation: CASSTARRAYEQYF. The chain links TRBV6-5 to TRBJ2-7, with a tentative D call TRBD2 (6 bases). Germline values: CDR1 MNHEY, CDR2 SVGAGI. This CDR3 region has 14 residues. The germline V and J ends were trimmed by 6 bases and 2 bases, with 14 bases remaining between them.